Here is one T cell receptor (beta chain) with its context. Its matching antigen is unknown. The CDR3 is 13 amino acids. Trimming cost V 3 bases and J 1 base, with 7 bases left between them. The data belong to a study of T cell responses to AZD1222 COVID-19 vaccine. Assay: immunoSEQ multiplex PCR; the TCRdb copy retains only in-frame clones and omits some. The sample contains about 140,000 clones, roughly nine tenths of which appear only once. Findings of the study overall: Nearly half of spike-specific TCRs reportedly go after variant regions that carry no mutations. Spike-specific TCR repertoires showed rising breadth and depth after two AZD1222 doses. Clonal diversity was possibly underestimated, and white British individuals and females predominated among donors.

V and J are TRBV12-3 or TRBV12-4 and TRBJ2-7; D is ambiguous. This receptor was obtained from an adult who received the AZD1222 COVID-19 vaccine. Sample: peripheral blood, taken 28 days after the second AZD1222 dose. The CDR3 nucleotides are TGTGCCAGCAGTTTCCCTAGTTCCTACGAGCAGTACTTC. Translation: CASSFPSSYEQYF.